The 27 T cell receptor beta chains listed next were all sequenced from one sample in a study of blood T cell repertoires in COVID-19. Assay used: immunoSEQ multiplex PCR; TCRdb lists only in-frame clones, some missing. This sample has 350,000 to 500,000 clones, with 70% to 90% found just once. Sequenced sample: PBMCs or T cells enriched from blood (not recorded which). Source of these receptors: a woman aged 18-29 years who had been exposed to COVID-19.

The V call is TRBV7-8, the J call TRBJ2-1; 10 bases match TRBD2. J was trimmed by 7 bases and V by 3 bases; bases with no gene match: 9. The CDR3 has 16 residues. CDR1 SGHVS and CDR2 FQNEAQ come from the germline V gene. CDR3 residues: CASSFVGTSAGNEQFF. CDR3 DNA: TGTGCCAGCAGCTTCGTCGGGACTAGCGCGGGGAATGAGCAGTTCTTC.

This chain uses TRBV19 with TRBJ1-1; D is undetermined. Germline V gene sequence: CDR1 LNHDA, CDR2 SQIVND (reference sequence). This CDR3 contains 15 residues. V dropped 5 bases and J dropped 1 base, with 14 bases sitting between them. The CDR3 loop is CASSQWESGNTEAFF. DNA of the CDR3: TGTGCCAGTAGTCAGTGGGAGTCGGGGAACACTGAAGCTTTCTTT. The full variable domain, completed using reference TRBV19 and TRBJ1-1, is DGGITQSPKYLFRKEGQNVTLSCEQNLNHDAMYWYRQDPGQGLRLIYYSQIVNDFQKGDIAEGYSVSREKKESFPLTVTSAQKNPTAFYLCASSQWESGNTEAFFGQGTRLTVV.

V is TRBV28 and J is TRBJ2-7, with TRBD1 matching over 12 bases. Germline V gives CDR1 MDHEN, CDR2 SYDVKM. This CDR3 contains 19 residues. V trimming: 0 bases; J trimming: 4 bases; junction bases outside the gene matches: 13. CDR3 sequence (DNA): TGTGCCAGCAGTTTATGGGGGGACAGGGGGCAGGCCGGCCGGTACGAGCAGTACTTC. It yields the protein CASSLWGDRGQAGRYEQYF.

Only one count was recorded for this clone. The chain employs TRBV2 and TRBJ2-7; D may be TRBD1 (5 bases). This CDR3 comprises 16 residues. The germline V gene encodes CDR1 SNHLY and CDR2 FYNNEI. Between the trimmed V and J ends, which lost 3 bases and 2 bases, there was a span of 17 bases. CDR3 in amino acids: CASSDGAGPRTYEQYF. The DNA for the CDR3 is TGTGCCAGCAGTGATGGGGCAGGCCCCCGAACCTACGAGCAGTACTTC.

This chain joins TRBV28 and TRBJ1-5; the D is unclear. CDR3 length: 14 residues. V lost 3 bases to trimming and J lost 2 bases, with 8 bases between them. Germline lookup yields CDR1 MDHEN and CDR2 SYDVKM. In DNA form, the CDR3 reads TGTGCCAGCAGTTTGGAGGGTGGCAATCAGCCCCAGCATTTT. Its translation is CASSLEGGNQPQHF.

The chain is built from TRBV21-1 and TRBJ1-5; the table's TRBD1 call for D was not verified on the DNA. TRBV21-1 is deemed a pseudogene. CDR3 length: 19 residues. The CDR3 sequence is CASSSNRDRVLSSNQPQHF. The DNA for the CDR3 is TGTGCCAGCAGCTCAAACCGGGACAGGGTTTTATCTAGCAATCAGCCCCAGCATTTT.

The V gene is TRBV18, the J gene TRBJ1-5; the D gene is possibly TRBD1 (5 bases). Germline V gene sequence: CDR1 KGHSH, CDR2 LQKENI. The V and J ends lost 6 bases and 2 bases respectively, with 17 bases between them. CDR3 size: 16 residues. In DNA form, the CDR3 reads TGTGCCAGCTCTCTCGCAGGGCTTGGGGGCAATCAGCCCCAGCATTTT. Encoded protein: CASSLAGLGGNQPQHF.

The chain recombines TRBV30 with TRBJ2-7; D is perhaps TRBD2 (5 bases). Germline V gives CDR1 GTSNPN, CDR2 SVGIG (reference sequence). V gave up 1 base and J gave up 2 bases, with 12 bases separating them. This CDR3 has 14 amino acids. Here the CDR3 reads CAWSALPRAYEQYF. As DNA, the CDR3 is TGTGCCTGGAGTGCCCTTCCGCGGGCCTACGAGCAGTACTTC. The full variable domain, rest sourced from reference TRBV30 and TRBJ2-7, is SQTIHQWPATLVQPVGSPLSLECTVEGTSNPNLYWYRQAAGRGLQLLFYSVGIGQISSEVPQNLSASRPQDRQFILSSKKLLLSDSGFYLCAWSALPRAYEQYFGPGTRLTVT.

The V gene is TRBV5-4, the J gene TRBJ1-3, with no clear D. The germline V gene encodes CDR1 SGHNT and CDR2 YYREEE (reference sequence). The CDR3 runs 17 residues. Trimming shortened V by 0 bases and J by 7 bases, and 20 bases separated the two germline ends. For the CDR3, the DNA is TGTGCCAGCAGCTTGGGCAGGAGCCTCATAGGAGGGAACACCATATATTTT. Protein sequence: CASSLGRSLIGGNTIYF.

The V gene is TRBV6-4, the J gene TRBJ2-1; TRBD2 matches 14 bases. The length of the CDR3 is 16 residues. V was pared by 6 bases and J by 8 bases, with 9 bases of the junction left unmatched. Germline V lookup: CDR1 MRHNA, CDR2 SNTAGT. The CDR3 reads CASSGGTSGGSDEQFF. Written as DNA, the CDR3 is TGTGCCAGCAGCGGCGGGACTAGCGGGGGATCCGATGAGCAGTTCTTC.

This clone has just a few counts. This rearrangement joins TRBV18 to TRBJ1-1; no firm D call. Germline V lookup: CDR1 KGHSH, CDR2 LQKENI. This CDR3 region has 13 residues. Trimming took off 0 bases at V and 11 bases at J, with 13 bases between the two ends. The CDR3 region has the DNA TGTGCCAGCTCACCACCGGTCGGGGAGAGGGCTTTCTTT. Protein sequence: CASSPPVGERAFF.

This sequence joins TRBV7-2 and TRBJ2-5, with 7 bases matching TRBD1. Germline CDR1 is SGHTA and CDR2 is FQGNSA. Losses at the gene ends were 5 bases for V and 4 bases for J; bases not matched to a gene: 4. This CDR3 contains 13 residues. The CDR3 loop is CASSQGQRETQYF. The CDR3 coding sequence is TGTGCCAGCAGCCAGGGACAGCGAGAGACCCAGTACTTC.

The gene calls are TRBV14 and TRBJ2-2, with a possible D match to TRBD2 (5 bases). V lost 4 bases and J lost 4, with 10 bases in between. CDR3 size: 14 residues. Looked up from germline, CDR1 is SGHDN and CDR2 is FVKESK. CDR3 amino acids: CASSPTLGTGELFF. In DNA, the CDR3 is TGTGCCAGCAGCCCAACACTAGGCACCGGGGAGCTGTTTTTT.

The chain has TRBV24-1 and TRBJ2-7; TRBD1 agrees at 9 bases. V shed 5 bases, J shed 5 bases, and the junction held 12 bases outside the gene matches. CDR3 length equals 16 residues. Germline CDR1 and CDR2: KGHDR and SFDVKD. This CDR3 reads CATSGRRQGGKNEQYF. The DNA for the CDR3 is TGTGCCACCAGTGGAAGAAGACAGGGGGGTAAGAACGAGCAGTACTTC.

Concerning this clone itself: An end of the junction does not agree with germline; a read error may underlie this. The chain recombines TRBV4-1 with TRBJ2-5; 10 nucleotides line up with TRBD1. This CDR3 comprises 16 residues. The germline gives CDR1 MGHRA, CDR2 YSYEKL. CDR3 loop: CATSRIQTGGRETQYF. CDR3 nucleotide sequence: TGCGCCACCAGCCGAATCCAGACAGGGGGCAGGGAGACCCAGTACTTC.

CDR3 region: CASSFRQVLGDGYTF. For the CDR3, the DNA is TGTGCCAGCAGCTTCCGACAGGTATTAGGGGATGGCTACACCTTC. This rearrangement joins TRBV3-1 (or the pseudogene TRBV3-2) to TRBJ1-2; possibly TRBD1 for D (6 bases). This CDR3 contains 15 residues. Trimming pared 5 bases from V and 6 bases from J, leaving 19 bases between. CDR1 and CDR2 (germline): LGHDT, YNNKEL (reference sequence).

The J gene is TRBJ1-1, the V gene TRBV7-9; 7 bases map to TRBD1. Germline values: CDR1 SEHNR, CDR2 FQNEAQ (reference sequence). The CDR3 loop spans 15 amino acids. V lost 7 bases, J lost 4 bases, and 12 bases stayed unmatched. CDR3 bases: TGTGCCAGCACCATTACAGGGGTTCAAGGCACTGAAGCTTTCTTT. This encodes CASTITGVQGTEAFF.

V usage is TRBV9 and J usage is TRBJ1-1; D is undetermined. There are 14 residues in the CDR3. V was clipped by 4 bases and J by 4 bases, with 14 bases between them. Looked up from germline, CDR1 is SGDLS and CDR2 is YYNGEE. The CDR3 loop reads CASSPSRMVTEAFF. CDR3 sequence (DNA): TGTGCCAGCAGCCCATCGAGGATGGTCACTGAAGCTTTCTTT.

The DNA of the CDR3 is TGTGCCAGCAGCTTAGGGTCAGGGGGCCTTGAAAAACTGTTTTTT. Amino acids: CASSLGSGGLEKLFF. V gene TRBV7-9 combines with J gene TRBJ1-4, with 8 bases fitting TRBD1. CDR3 length: 15 residues. J was trimmed by 7 bases and V by 1 base; bases with no gene match: 5. Germline lookup yields CDR1 SEHNR and CDR2 FQNEAQ (reference sequence).

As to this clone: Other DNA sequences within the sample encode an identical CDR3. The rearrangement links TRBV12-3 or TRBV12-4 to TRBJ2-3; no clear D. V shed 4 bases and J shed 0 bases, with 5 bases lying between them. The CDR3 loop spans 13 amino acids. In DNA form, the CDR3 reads TGTGCCAGCAGTTGGGCTAGCACAGATACGCAGTATTTT. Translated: CASSWASTDTQYF.

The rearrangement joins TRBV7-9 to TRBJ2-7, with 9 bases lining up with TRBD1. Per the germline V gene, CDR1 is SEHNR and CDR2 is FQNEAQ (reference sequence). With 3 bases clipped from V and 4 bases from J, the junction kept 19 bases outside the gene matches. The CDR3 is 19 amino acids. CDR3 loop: CASSFPGQGIVAGQYEQYF. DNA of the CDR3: TGTGCCAGCAGCTTCCCGGGACAGGGAATTGTAGCAGGACAATACGAGCAGTACTTC.

The CDR3 DNA reads as TGTGCCAGCAGTCTCGGGACTAGCCGAAATGAGCAGTTCTTC. This translates into CASSLGTSRNEQFF. The chain has TRBV27 and TRBJ2-1, with 9 bases lining up with TRBD2. The junction had 6 bases not matched to a gene; V was cut back by 5 bases and J by 7 bases. The length of the CDR3 is 14 residues. Germline CDR1 reads MNHEY; CDR2 reads SMNVEV (reference sequence).

CDR3 region: CASSYSNEKLFF. CDR3 DNA sequence: TGTGCCAGTAGTTATTCTAATGAAAAACTGTTTTTT. The chain links TRBV19 to TRBJ1-4, with D hard to call. There are 12 residues in the CDR3. Germline lookup yields CDR1 LNHDA and CDR2 SQIVND (reference sequence). V was shortened by 5 bases and J by 3 bases, with 4 bases between the two germline ends.

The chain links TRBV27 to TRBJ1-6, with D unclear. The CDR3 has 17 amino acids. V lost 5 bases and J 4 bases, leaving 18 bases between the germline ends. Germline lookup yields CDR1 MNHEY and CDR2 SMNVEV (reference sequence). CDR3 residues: CASSPDETGWYNSPLHF. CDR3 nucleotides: TGTGCCAGCAGTCCGGACGAAACGGGATGGTATAATTCACCCCTCCACTTT.

CDR3 in amino acids: CASSLNGVAYEQYF. The CDR3 bases are TGCGCCAGCAGCTTGAATGGAGTGGCCTACGAGCAGTACTTC. The chain carries TRBV5-1 and TRBJ2-7; D unresolved. V lost 1 base and J lost 2, with 10 bases in between. The germline V gene has CDR1 SGHRS and CDR2 YFSETQ. The length of the CDR3 is 14 residues.

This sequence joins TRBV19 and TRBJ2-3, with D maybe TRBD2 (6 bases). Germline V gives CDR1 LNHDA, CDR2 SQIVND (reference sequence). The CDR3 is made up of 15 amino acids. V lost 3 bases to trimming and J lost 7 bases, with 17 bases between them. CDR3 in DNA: TGTGCCAGTAGTATTTATTGGACTAACTCTAATACGCAGTATTTT. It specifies CASSIYWTNSNTQYF. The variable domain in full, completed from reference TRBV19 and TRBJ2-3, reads DGGITQSPKYLFRKEGQNVTLSCEQNLNHDAMYWYRQDPGQGLRLIYYSQIVNDFQKGDIAEGYSVSREKKESFPLTVTSAQKNPTAFYLCASSIYWTNSNTQYFGPGTRLTVL.

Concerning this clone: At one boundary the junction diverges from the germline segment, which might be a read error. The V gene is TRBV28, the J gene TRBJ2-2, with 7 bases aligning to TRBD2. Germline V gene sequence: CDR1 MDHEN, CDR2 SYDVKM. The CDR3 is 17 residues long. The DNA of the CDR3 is TGTGCGAGCACAGGAGCGGGAAGAATTATCACCACCGGGGAGCTGTTTTTT. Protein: CASTGAGRIITTGELFF.